The source of this TCR beta chain is a study of cytomegalovirus exposure and HLA in healthy donors. Study-wide results and caveats: With later analysis, a missense DCLRE1C variant became linked to TCR beta V- and J-gene trimming. Versus the approximately 700-donor mean, an Asian-associated ancestry cluster reportedly showed fewer N-insertions in a later analysis.

There were likely unrecorded immune exposures, though donors were nominally healthy when sampled. Both 60 Vbeta primers and 13 Jbeta primers went into the PCR. Sequenced by immunoSEQ multiplex PCR; TCRdb stores in-frame clones only, minus some. The sample holds around 250,000 clones, about 93% seen once. As regards this clone: Its antigen is unknown.

V shed 4 bases, J shed 6 bases, and the junction held 10 bases outside the gene matches. The CDR3 sequence is 16 residues long. Germline values: CDR1 MNHEY, CDR2 SMNVEV (reference sequence). The V and J genes are TRBV27 and TRBJ1-5, with TRBD1 identical over 9 bases. Sequencing was performed on PBMCs. The sequence was obtained from a girl aged 2-10 years in good health and CMV-seronegative. CDR3 loop: CASSSTTGTGIQPQHF. The DNA of the CDR3 is TGTGCCAGCAGTTCAACAACCGGGACAGGGATTCAGCCCCAGCATTTT.